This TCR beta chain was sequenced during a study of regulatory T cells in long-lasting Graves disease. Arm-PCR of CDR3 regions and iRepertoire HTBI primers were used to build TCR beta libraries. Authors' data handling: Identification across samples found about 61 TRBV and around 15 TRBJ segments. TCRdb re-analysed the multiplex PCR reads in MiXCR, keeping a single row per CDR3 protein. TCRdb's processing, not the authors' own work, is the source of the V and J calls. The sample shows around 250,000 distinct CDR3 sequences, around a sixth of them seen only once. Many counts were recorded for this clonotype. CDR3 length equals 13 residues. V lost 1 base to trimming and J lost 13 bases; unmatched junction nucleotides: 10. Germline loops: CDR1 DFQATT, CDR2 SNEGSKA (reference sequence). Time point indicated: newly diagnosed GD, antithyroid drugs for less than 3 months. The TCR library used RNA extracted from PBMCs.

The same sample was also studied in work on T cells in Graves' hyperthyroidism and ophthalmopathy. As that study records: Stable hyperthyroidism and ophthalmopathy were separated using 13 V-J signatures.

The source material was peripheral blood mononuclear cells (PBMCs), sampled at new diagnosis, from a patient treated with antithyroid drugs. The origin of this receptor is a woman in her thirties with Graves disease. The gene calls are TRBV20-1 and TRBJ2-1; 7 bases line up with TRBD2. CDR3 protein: CSARGGLGGIQFF. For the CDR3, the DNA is TGCAGTGCTAGAGGAGGTCTGGGGGGGATTCAGTTCTTC.